This entry lists 3 T cell receptor beta chains sequenced from one sample in a study of blood T cell repertoires in COVID-19. Sequencing was performed with immunoSEQ multiplex PCR; in TCRdb, only in-frame clones are kept and a portion is missing. The sample lists some 190,000 clones, around 85% occurring once. Sequencing was done on a sample of peripheral blood. All receptors derive from a man older than 75 with COVID-19, enrolled during active disease.

The gene calls are TRBV5-1 and TRBJ1-2; 8 bases agree with TRBD1. The CDR3 runs 15 residues. V shed 0 bases, J shed 6 bases, and the junction held 7 bases outside the gene matches. CDR1 SGHRS and CDR2 YFSETQ come from the germline V gene. CDR3 amino acids: CASSLGIGQGHGYTF. CDR3 coding DNA: TGCGCCAGCAGCTTGGGGATCGGACAGGGCCATGGCTACACCTTC.

The genes are TRBV20-1 and TRBJ1-4; TRBD1 aligns across 8 bases. The germline gives CDR1 DFQATT, CDR2 SNEGSKA (reference sequence). V gave up 3 bases and J gave up 6 bases; unmatched junction bases: 9. This CDR3 contains 15 residues. The DNA for the CDR3 is TGCAGTGCTAGTACAATGAGGACAGGGTATGAAAAACTGTTTTTT. This encodes CSASTMRTGYEKLFF.

V and J are TRBV2 and TRBJ1-4, with D perhaps TRBD1 (5 bases). The CDR3 is 13 residues long. The V end was cut by 9 bases, the J end by 7 bases, with 15 bases between. Per germline, CDR1 SNHLY and CDR2 FYNNEI. The CDR3 spells CASAGPDGEKLFF. The CDR3 bases are TGTGCCAGTGCGGGGCCAGATGGTGAAAAACTGTTTTTT.